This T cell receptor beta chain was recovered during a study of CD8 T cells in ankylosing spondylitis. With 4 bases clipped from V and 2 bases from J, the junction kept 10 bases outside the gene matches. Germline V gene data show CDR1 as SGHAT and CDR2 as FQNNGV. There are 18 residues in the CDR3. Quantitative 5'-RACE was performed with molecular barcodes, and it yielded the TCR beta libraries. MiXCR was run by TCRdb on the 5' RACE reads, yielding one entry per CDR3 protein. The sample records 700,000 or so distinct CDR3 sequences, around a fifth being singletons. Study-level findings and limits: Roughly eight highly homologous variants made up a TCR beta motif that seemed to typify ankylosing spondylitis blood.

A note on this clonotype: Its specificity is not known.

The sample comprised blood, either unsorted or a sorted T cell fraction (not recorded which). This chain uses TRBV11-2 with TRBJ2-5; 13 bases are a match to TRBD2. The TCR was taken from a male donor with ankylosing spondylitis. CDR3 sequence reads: CASSSQMGLAGPQETQYF. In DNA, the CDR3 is TGTGCCAGCAGCTCCCAAATGGGACTAGCGGGACCTCAAGAGACCCAGTACTTC.